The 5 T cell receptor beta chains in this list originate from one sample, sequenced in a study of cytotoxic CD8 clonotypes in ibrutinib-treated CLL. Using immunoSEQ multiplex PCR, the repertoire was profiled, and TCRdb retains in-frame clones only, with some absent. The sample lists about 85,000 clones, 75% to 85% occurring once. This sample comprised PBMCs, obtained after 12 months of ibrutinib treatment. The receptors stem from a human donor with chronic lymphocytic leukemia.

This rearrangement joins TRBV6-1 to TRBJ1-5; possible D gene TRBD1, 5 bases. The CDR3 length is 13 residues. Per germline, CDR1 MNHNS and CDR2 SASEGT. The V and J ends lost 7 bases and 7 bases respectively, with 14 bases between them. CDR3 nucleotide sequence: TGTGCCAGCATATCCTCGGGGGGACAGCCCCAGCATTTT. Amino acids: CASISSGGQPQHF.

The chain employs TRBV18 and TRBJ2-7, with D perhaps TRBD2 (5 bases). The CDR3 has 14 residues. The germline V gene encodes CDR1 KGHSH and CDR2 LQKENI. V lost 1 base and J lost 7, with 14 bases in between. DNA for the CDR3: TGTGCCAGCTCACCACTCTCCGGGATGGTGGAGCAGTACTTC. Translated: CASSPLSGMVEQYF.

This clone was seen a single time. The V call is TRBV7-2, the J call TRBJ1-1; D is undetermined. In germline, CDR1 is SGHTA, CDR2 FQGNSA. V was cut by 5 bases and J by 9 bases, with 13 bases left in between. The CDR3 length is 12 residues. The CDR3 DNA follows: TGTGCCAGCAGCCCTGCGGGCCAGAAAGCTTTCTTT. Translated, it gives CASSPAGQKAFF.

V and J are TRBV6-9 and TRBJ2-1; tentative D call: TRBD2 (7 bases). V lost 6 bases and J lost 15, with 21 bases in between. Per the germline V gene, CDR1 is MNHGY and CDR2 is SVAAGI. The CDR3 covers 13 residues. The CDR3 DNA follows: TGTGCCAGCAGACCCGGGGGGCGGGATGGGCGGTTCTTC. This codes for CASRPGGRDGRFF.

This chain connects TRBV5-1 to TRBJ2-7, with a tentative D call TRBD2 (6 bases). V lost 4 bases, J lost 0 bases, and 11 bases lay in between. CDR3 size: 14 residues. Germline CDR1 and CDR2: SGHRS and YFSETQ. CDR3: CASSPGLSSYEQYF. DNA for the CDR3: TGCGCCAGCAGCCCGGGACTGTCCTCCTACGAGCAGTACTTC.